This section outlines one T cell receptor (beta chain) sequence together with its context. The antigen remains undetermined. With 60 Vbeta and 13 Jbeta primers, the PCR was carried out. TCRdb's copy holds only in-frame clones and misses some; the assay was immunoSEQ multiplex PCR. The sample gives roughly 100,000 clones, 70% of which show up once; about 15% is in the top ten. This sample was taken from a study of cytomegalovirus exposure and HLA in healthy donors. Study overall: Approximately 180 million T cells yielded 120 million or so unique TCR beta sequences, as an earlier analysis found.

Trimming cost V 3 bases and J 4 bases; bases outside gene matches: 11. The germline V gene has CDR1 SGHVS and CDR2 FQNEAQ. This CDR3 has 17 residues. The study's findings and limits: In vitro experiments confirmed that three CMV-associated chains were specific for CMV antigens. Some highly shared sequence variants likely arose as a pipeline artifact.

The chain couples TRBV7-8 to TRBJ2-2, with 7 positions matching TRBD2. The sample comprised PBMCs. The clonotype was recovered from a woman aged 45-60 years in good health and CMV-seropositive. The CDR3: CASSFPPRAGVTGELFF. The CDR3 DNA follows: TGTGCCAGCAGCTTTCCTCCGAGGGCGGGAGTCACCGGGGAGCTGTTTTTT.